Below, one T cell receptor (beta chain) is given with its context. What it recognizes is unknown. These data come from a study of lymphopenia after photon versus proton radiotherapy. Study conclusions and caveats: A bigger post-nadir fall in TCR diversity correlated inversely with survival time in deceased patients. Relative stability marked proton patients; photon patients lost diversity and naive cells. After the lymphocyte nadir, photon-treated repertoires showed oligoclonal expansion, especially of CD8+ Temra cells.

This table comes from immunoSEQ multiplex PCR, and its TCRdb copy is limited to in-frame clones, with some not included. Among roughly 58,000 clones, approximately 86% were seen once, and the ten largest hold 9.5% to 15%. CDR1 and CDR2 (germline): KGHSH, LQKENI. CDR3 size: 16 residues. J gave up 2 bases and V 4 bases, and 5 bases lay outside the gene matches. V gene TRBV18 combines with J gene TRBJ2-6; TRBD1 matches at 7 bases. This specimen consisted of peripheral blood, obtained from a patient treated with proton-based radiotherapy. This sequence originates from a man older than 75 with esophageal cancer. CDR3 nucleotide sequence: TGTGCCAGCTCACTAACAGGGGAAGCTGGGGCCAACGTCCTGACTTTC. It translates to CASSLTGEAGANVLTF.